Each of the 18 T cell receptor beta chains below was sequenced from the same sample in a study of Ad26.COV2.S vaccination and SARS-CoV-2 variants. The protocol was immunoSEQ multiplex PCR, while the TCRdb copy is restricted to in-frame clones and leaves out a portion. The sample includes 430,000 or so clones, more than 80% of them seen just once. Treatment meaning: 15 to 20 received Ad26.COV2.S at low or high dose, single or two shots; roughly five received placebo; per-sample allocation not given. Repertoires come from day 63 after the first vaccine or placebo injection. The sample consisted of peripheral blood, taken in a trial of Ad26.COV2.S vaccine versus placebo. The receptors originated from a person aged 18 to 59 who received the Ad26.COV2.S COVID-19 vaccine or a placebo.

The sample holds one count of this clone. The rearrangement links TRBV12-3 or TRBV12-4 to TRBJ2-3, with D tentatively TRBD2 (6 bases). Trimming took 4 bases from V and 4 from J, leaving 6 bases between them. CDR3 length equals 12 residues. The CDR3 loop reads CASSSGADTQYF. The CDR3 DNA sequence: TGTGCCAGCAGTTCGGGGGCAGATACGCAGTATTTT.

V and J are TRBV4-3 and TRBJ2-5, with TRBD2 identical over 8 bases. The V and J ends lost 1 base and 4 bases, in that order; junction bases with no gene match: 11. This CDR3 region has 17 residues. CDR1 and CDR2 from the germline V gene are LGHNA and YSLEER. The CDR3 region has the DNA TGCGCCAGCAGCCAAGGGGCTAGCGGGCTAGTGGGAGAGACCCAGTACTTC. It codes for CASSQGASGLVGETQYF.

The CDR3 DNA sequence: TGTGCCAGCAGCCCTACCGCGGGGGTCTCCTACAATGAGCAGTTCTTC. Translation gives CASSPTAGVSYNEQFF. The rearrangement uses TRBV7-3 and TRBJ2-1; 7 bases are shared with TRBD2. Germline values: CDR1 SGHTA, CDR2 FQGTGA. J was trimmed by 0 bases and V by 5 bases; bases with no gene match: 7. The CDR3 contains 16 residues.

This CDR3 reads CASSQSSWGDTQYF. The CDR3 DNA sequence: TGCGCCAGCAGTCAATCGTCATGGGGAGATACGCAGTATTTT. The chain is built from TRBV23-1 and TRBJ2-3; D unclear. TRBV23-1 is placed among ORFs of uncertain function. Deletions cut 0 bases from V and 5 bases from J, with 9 bases between. CDR3 length equals 14 residues.

The chain links TRBV5-6 to TRBJ1-6, with D tentatively TRBD1 (6 bases). CDR3 length equals 14 residues. The germline V gene encodes CDR1 SGHDT and CDR2 YYEEEE. V was cut by 3 bases and J by 7 bases, with 11 bases left in between. CDR3 DNA sequence: TGTGCCAGCAGCTCCGGGACAACGAATTCACCCCTCCACTTT. This sequence encodes CASSSGTTNSPLHF.

A remark on this clone: In the same sample, other DNA sequences code for this CDR3. This sequence joins TRBV5-1 and TRBJ2-7, with D hard to call. This CDR3 has 12 residues. CDR1 SGHRS and CDR2 YFSETQ come from the germline V gene. Trimming removed 4 bases from V and 0 bases from J, with 5 bases in between. CDR3 in amino acids: CASSPSSYEQYF. The CDR3 DNA reads as TGCGCCAGCAGCCCTAGCTCCTACGAGCAGTACTTC.

The V gene is TRBV5-1, the J gene TRBJ1-2; D gene unclear. This CDR3 contains 15 residues. V dropped 3 bases and J dropped 3 bases, with 15 bases sitting between them. The germline V gene encodes CDR1 SGHRS and CDR2 YFSETQ. CDR3 bases: TGCGCCAGCAGCTCTTCGGGTTCCTCTTACTATGGCTACACCTTC. Translating it yields CASSSSGSSYYGYTF.

V is TRBV11-2 and J is TRBJ1-2, with TRBD1 matching 8 bases. The CDR3 runs 15 residues. V dropped 1 base and J dropped 7; count of bases not matched to a gene: 8. Germline V gene lookup returns CDR1 SGHAT and CDR2 FQNNGV. The DNA for the CDR3 is TGTGCCAGCAGCTTAGCTGGACAGGGTAGGGCTGGCTACACCTTC. Protein product: CASSLAGQGRAGYTF.

This clone occurred a few times. The V gene is TRBV7-2, the J gene TRBJ1-5; TRBD1 matches 7 bases. The CDR3 is 15 amino acids. V gave up 5 bases and J gave up 7 bases; unmatched junction bases: 11. CDR1 SGHTA and CDR2 FQGNSA come from the germline V gene. Here the CDR3 reads CASSGDRAWGQPQHF. The CDR3 DNA reads TGTGCCAGCAGCGGCGACAGGGCTTGGGGACAGCCCCAGCATTTT.

The chain has TRBV6-5 and TRBJ1-2; D possibly corresponds to TRBD1 (6 bases). Germline CDR1 reads MNHEY; CDR2 reads SVGAGI. The CDR3 runs to 13 residues. V was pared by 7 bases and J by 2 bases, with 11 bases between. CDR3 sequence: CASTRQANYGYTF. The CDR3 region has the DNA TGTGCCAGCACCCGACAGGCCAACTATGGCTACACCTTC.

This chain uses TRBV3-1 (or the pseudogene TRBV3-2) with TRBJ1-6; TRBD1 might be the D (6 bases). V gave up 2 bases and J gave up 5 bases, with 19 bases separating them. CDR1 and CDR2 (germline): LGHDT, YNNKEL (reference sequence). This CDR3 region has 18 residues. The CDR3 bases are TGTGCCAGCAGCCAATACATCGGCACAGGGCAGGATAATTCACCCCTCCACTTT. The encoded protein is CASSQYIGTGQDNSPLHF.

This chain uses TRBV7-9 with TRBJ2-5; the D gene is possibly TRBD1 (5 bases). V was trimmed by 1 base and J by 4 bases, leaving 13 bases between them. Germline V CDR1 and CDR2: SEHNR, FQNEAQ (reference sequence). The CDR3 extends over 15 amino acids. CDR3 sequence: CASSLVPRESETQYF. In DNA form, the CDR3 reads TGTGCCAGCAGCTTAGTCCCCAGGGAATCAGAGACCCAGTACTTC.

The chain couples TRBV30 to TRBJ2-7, with TRBD2 matching 9 bases. J gave up 2 bases and V 7 bases, and 3 bases lay outside the gene matches. The germline V gene has CDR1 GTSNPN and CDR2 SVGIG (reference sequence). The length of the CDR3 is 12 residues. The CDR3: CAYASGAYEQYF. In nucleotides, the CDR3 is TGTGCCTACGCTAGCGGGGCCTACGAGCAGTACTTC.

V usage is TRBV27 and J usage is TRBJ2-7; 12 bases map to TRBD2. The ends lost 2 bases at V and 6 bases at J; junction bases unmatched: 2. The CDR3 loop spans 14 amino acids. Germline values: CDR1 MNHEY, CDR2 SMNVEV (reference sequence). In DNA, the CDR3 is TGTGCCAGCAGTTTAGGACTAGCGGGGTTCGAGCAGTACTTC. This encodes CASSLGLAGFEQYF.

This clone was observed once. J is TRBJ1-5 and V is TRBV6-5; a possible D gene is TRBD1 (5 bases). V was clipped by 2 bases and J by 4 bases, with 9 bases between them. The CDR3 is made up of 14 amino acids. Germline CDR1 MNHEY, CDR2 SVGAGI. The CDR3, as DNA: TGTGCCAGCAGTTACGGGTCAGGGAATCAGCCCCAGCATTTT. This codes for CASSYGSGNQPQHF.

This clone appeared a single time. This rearrangement joins TRBV3-1 (or the pseudogene TRBV3-2) to TRBJ2-3, with 7 positions matching TRBD2. Germline loops: CDR1 LGHDT, CDR2 YNNKEL (reference sequence). Unmatched junction bases numbered 6, after V lost 4 bases and J lost 2 bases. The CDR3 is 15 amino acids. CDR3 protein: CASSRAGTFTDTQYF. The CDR3 nucleotides are TGTGCCAGCAGCCGAGCGGGGACGTTCACAGATACGCAGTATTTT.

This clone was observed a single time. This sequence joins TRBV3-1 (or the pseudogene TRBV3-2) and TRBJ2-7, with D maybe TRBD2 (5 bases). V lost 0 bases, J lost 7 bases, and 10 bases lay in between. The CDR3 is 13 residues long. Per germline, CDR1 LGHDT and CDR2 YNNKEL (reference sequence). CDR3 protein: CASSQDVREEQYF. The CDR3 bases are TGTGCCAGCAGCCAAGATGTTCGGGAAGAGCAGTACTTC.

In DNA form, the CDR3 reads TGCGCCAGCGGACAGGGGGCAAGCTCCTACAATGAGCAGTTCTTC. Its translation is CASGQGASSYNEQFF. V gene TRBV5-1 combines with J gene TRBJ2-1, with 11 bases that match TRBD1. This CDR3 is built from 15 residues. V gave up 7 bases and J gave up 0 bases; unmatched junction bases: 3. Germline CDR1 SGHRS, CDR2 YFSETQ.